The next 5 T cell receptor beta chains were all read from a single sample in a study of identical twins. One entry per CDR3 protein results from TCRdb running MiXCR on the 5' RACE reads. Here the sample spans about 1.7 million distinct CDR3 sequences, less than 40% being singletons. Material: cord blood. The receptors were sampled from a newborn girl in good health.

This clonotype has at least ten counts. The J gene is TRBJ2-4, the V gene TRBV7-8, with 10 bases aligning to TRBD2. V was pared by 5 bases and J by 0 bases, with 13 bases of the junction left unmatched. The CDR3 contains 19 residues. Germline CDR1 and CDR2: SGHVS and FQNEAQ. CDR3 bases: TGTGCCAGCAGCATCTCCGGGACTAGCGTCTTACTAGCCAAAAACATTCAGTACTTC. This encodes CASSISGTSVLLAKNIQYF.

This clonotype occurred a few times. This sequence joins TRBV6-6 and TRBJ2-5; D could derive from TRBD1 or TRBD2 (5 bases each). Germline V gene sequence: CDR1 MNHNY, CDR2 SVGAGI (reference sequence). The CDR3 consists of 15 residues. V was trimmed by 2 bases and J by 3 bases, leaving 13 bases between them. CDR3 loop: CASSYPGLGEETQYF. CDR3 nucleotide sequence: TGTGCCAGCAGTTACCCAGGGCTGGGGGAAGAGACCCAGTACTTC.

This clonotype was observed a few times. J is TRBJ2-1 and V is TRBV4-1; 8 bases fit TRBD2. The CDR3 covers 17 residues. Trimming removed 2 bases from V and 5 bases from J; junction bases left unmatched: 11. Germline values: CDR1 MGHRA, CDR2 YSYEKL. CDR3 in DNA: TGCGCCAGCAGCCAAAAGTATGTCCAGCGGGAGAACAATGAGCAGTTCTTC. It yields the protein CASSQKYVQRENNEQFF.

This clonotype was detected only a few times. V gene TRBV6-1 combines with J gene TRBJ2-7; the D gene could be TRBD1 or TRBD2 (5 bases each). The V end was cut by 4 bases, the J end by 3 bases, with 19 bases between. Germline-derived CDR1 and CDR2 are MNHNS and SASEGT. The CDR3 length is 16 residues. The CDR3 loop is CASSGRGYRDLYEQYF. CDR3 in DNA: TGTGCCAGCAGTGGTCGGGGCTATCGGGATCTCTACGAGCAGTACTTC.

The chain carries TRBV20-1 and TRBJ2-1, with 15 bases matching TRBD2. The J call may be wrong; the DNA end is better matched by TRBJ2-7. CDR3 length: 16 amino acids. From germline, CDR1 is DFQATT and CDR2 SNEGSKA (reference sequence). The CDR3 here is CSATGTSGGSYNEQYF. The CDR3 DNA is TGCAGTGCTACCGGGACTAGCGGGGGGTCCTACAATGAGCAGTACTTC.